These T cell receptor beta chains were read from a single sample in a study of T cells in Graves' hyperthyroidism and ophthalmopathy. TCRdb re-analysed the multiplex PCR reads in MiXCR, keeping a single row per CDR3 protein. The sample lists 500,000 to 650,000 distinct CDR3 sequences, roughly 15% seen once, with roughly an eighth in the top ten. Material: blood. The receptors originated from a woman aged 50 to 60 with Graves' ophthalmopathy. Both conserved end residues are part of each CDR3. The order of the fields is J gene, V gene, CDR3 protein.

TRBJ1-1 TRBV20-1 CSAIPPDRNTEAFF
TRBJ1-4 TRBV15 CATSRELPSTNEKLFF
TRBJ2-1 TRBV20-1 CSATSGRALNEQFF
TRBJ2-2 TRBV7-3 CASSLLAGAPGELFF
TRBJ2-3 TRBV27 CASSSWTQGSTDTQYF
TRBJ2-1 TRBV6-2/TRBV6-3 CASRGLWGGTSGRSGWYNEQFF
TRBJ2-5 TRBV30 CACMWETQYF
TRBJ1-2 TRBV2 CASKQGANYGYTF
TRBJ2-3 TRBV6-1 CASSSLPEWASYTQYF
TRBJ2-3 TRBV11-2 CASSLDHGDTQYF
TRBJ2-3 TRBV29-1 CSVDAGLTDTQYF
TRBJ2-7 TRBV29-1 CSAGTVSRGIYEQYF
TRBJ2-1 TRBV2 CASSDRTSLNEQFF